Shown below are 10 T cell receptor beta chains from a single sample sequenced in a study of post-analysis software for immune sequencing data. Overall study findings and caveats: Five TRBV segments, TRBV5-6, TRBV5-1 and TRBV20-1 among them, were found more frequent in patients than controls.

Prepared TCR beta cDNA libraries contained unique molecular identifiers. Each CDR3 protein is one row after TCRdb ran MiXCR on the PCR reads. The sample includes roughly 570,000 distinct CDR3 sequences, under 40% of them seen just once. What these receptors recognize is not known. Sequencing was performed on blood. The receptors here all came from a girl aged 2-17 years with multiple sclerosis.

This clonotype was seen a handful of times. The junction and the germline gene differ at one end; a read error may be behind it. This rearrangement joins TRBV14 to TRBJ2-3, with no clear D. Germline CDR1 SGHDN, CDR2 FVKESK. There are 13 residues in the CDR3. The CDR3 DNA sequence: TGTGCCAGCAGTCAAGATTCGGCAGATACGCAGTATTTT. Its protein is CASSQDSADTQYF.

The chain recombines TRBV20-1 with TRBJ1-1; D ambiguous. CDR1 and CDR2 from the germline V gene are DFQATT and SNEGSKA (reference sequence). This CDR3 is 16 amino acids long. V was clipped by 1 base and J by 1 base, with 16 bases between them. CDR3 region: CSARGYLERSNTEAFF. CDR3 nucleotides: TGCAGTGCTAGAGGGTACCTCGAGAGGTCGAACACTGAAGCTTTCTTT.

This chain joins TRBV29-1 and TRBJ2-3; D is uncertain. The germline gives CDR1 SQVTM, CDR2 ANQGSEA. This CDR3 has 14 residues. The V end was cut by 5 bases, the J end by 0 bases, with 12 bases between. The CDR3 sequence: CSVYTARSTDTQYF. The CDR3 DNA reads TGCAGCGTTTATACTGCTCGGAGCACAGATACGCAGTATTTT.

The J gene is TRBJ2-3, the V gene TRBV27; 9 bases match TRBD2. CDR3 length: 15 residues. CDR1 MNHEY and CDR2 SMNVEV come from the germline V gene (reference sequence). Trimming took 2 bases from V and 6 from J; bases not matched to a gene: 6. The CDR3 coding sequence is TGTGCCAGCAGTTTAATCGCGGGGGGGCCCGATACGCAGTATTTT. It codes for CASSLIAGGPDTQYF.

CDR3 region: CASSQAPVRQGGKPQHF. For the CDR3, the DNA is TGCGCCAGCAGCCAAGCCCCTGTTCGACAGGGCGGGAAGCCCCAGCATTTT. The J gene is TRBJ1-5, the V gene TRBV4-1; 7 bases agree with TRBD1. The J segment lost 8 bases and the V segment lost 1 base, leaving 14 bases of the junction unmatched. Germline V gene sequence: CDR1 MGHRA, CDR2 YSYEKL. The CDR3 length is 17 residues.

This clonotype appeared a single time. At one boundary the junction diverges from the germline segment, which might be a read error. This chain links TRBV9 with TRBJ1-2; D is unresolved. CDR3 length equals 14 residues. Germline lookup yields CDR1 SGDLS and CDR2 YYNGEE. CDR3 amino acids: CASNVGGGYYGYTF. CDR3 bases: TGTGCCAGCAACGTAGGTGGCGGATACTATGGCTACACCTTC.

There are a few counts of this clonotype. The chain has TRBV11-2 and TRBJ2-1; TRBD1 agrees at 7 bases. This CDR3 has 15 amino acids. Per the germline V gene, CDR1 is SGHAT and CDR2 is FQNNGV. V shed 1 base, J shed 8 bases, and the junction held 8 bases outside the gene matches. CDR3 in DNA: TGTGCCAGCAGCTTAGTGGGGACAGCTGTCTATGAGCAGTTCTTC. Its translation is CASSLVGTAVYEQFF.

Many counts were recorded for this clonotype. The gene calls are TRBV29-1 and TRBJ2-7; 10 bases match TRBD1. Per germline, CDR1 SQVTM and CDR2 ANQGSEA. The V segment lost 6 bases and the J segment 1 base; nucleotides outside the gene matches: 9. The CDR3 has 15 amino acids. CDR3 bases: TGCAGCGTAGAATTGACAGGGGGCCCATCCTACGAGCAGTACTTC. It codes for CSVELTGGPSYEQYF.

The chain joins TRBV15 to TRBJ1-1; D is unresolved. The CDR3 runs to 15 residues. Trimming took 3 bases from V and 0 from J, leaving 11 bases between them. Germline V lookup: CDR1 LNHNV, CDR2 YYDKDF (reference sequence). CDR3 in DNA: TGTGCCACCAGCAGTTTTGTTGACATGAACACTGAAGCTTTCTTT. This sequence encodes CATSSFVDMNTEAFF.

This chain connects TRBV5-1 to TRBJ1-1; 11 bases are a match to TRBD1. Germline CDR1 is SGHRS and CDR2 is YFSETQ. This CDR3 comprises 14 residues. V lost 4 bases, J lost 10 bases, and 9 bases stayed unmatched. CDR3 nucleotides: TGCGCCAGCAGCGGGACAGGGGGAAGTCTGGTAGCTTTCTTT. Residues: CASSGTGGSLVAFF.